The present TCR beta chain was sequenced within a study of technical replicates of blood from a handful of donors. Here immunoSEQ multiplex PCR was the method, and the copy in TCRdb shows in-frame clones only, minus some. The profile shows about 84,000 clones, 95% to 98% of them singletons. The CDR3 contains 14 residues. Looked up from germline, CDR1 is LNHDA and CDR2 is SQIVND (reference sequence). Trimming at V came to 5 bases and at J to 13 bases, leaving 11 bases not matched to a gene. This TCR was sampled from a human donor in good health. The chain is built from TRBV19 and TRBJ1-6; 7 bases agree with TRBD1. Sequenced sample: T cells isolated from PBMCs. The DNA of the CDR3 is TGTGCCAGTAGTCCTGGACAGGCTTCGTGGCCCCTCCACTTT. It translates to CASSPGQASWPLHF.